This record concerns one TCR beta chain sequence. What it binds is unknown. V dropped 3 bases and J dropped 2 bases, with 14 bases sitting between them. The germline V gene has CDR1 SGHNT and CDR2 YYREEE (reference sequence). CDR3 size: 15 residues. This sample is part of a study of T cell responses to AZD1222 COVID-19 vaccine. Sequencing used immunoSEQ multiplex PCR; TCRdb keeps in-frame clones, though not all of them. The table lists about 110,000 clones, around 82% of them singletons. Study conclusions and caveats: Most donors were white British, females outnumbered males, and clonal diversity was possibly underestimated. Variant regions that are unmutated are reportedly the target of nearly half of spike-specific TCRs.

The J gene is TRBJ1-2, the V gene TRBV5-4; D not resolved. This clonotype was obtained from an adult in good health. The sequencing here drew on peripheral blood, taken on day 0 of AZD1222 vaccination. In DNA, the CDR3 is TGTGCCAGCAGCTCCACCCCCCAAGGGAACTATGGCTACACCTTC. The encoded protein is CASSSTPQGNYGYTF.